This T cell receptor beta chain emerged from a study of vaccination and CD4 T cells after COVID-19. Noted treatment: approximately nine-day PBMC culture with coronavirus spike peptide pools or control peptides (ViraFEST assay). Gathered ahead of the COVID-19 pandemic (2011-2018) were the CD4+ T cells of the unexposed donor. The length of the CDR3 is 14 residues. CDR1 is MNHEY and CDR2 is SVGEGT in the germline V gene. The V gene lost 8 bases and the J gene lost 1 base, with 12 bases spanning the gap. In regard to this clonotype: The target antigen is unknown.

Oncomine TCR Beta short-read sequencing was applied to DNA from cultured CD4+ T cells. TCRdb redid the calling of the PCR reads with MiXCR, one entry per CDR3 protein. The data contain a few thousand distinct CDR3 sequences, about three fifths of them singletons. Sequences were obtained from CD4+ T cells from blood, cultured in vitro. This chain joins TRBV6-2 or TRBV6-3 and TRBJ1-5; D not resolved. The sequence was collected from a human donor in good health. CDR3 DNA: TGTGCCAGCCTCACGCCGGGGAGCAATCAGCCCCAGCATTTT. This encodes CASLTPGSNQPQHF.